The rows below give T cell receptor beta chains drawn from one sample of a study of a mutant IDH1 vaccine in newly diagnosed glioma. These receptors' targets are unknown. The protocol was immunoSEQ multiplex PCR, while the TCRdb copy is restricted to in-frame clones and leaves out a portion. This sample yields approximately 60,000 clones, of which about 90% are seen a single time; around 1.5% belongs to the top ten. The sample consisted of PBMCs, taken from a glioma patient whose treatment included an IDH1 peptide vaccine. Receptors originate from a man aged 35-49 years with glioma. CDR3s include the opening cysteine and the closing phenylalanine or tryptophan. The D gene is left open where the match is weak. Size is stated for part of the rows, as once, few or many counts, or as a class when the clone is expanded.

D gene,V gene,CDR3 length,clone size,J gene,CDR3 DNA,CDR3 protein
-,TRBV4-3,15,-,TRBJ1-4,TGCGCCAGCAGCCAAGATACACAGACTAATGAAAAACTGTTTTTT,CASSQDTQTNEKLFF
-,TRBV7-9,12,-,TRBJ1-5,TGTGCCAGCAGCTTAGTGGGGAAACCCCAGCATTTT,CASSLVGKPQHF
TRBD1,TRBV4-2,16,-,TRBJ1-4,TGTGCCAGCAGCCAAGATGGTGGGACAGGTAATGAAAAACTGTTTTTT,CASSQDGGTGNEKLFF
-,TRBV10-1,12,-,TRBJ1-2,TGCGCCTCCCCGGGACCGGTGTATGGCTACACCTTC,CASPGPVYGYTF
-,TRBV6-1,13,-,TRBJ2-7,TGTGCCAGCAGTCAGGGCCTCTCCTACGAGCAGTACTTC,CASSQGLSYEQYF
-,TRBV7-9,12,-,TRBJ1-1,TGTGCCAGCAGCTTAGACAGGCGAGAAGCTTTCTTT,CASSLDRREAFF
TRBD2,TRBV7-9,14,-,TRBJ2-1,TGTGCCAGCAGCGGGACTATCTCTGGAGATGAGCAGTTCTTC,CASSGTISGDEQFF
-,TRBV7-8,14,once,TRBJ2-5,TGTGCCAGCAGGGGGGCGCAGTACCAAGAGACCCAGTACTTC,CASRGAQYQETQYF
TRBD2,TRBV4-1,14,-,TRBJ2-7,TGCGCCAGCAGCCAAGATCGGGGGGGATACGAGCAGTACTTC,CASSQDRGGYEQYF
-,TRBV7-6,14,-,TRBJ2-5,TGTGCCAGCAGCTTTGGGGGCGACCAAGAGACCCAGTACTTC,CASSFGGDQETQYF
TRBD1,TRBV5-1,17,few,TRBJ1-3,TGCGCCAGCAGCTTTACAGGGACAGGTGGAGCCGGAAACACCATATATTTT,CASSFTGTGGAGNTIYF
-,TRBV2,13,-,TRBJ2-3,TGTGCTACCCAGCCACCTTACACAGATACGCAGTATTTT,CATQPPYTDTQYF
-,TRBV19,15,-,TRBJ1-4,TGTGCCAGTAGTGTCAGACAGGCAACTAATGAAAAACTGTTTTTT,CASSVRQATNEKLFF
TRBD1,TRBV19,16,-,TRBJ1-3,TGTGCCAGTAGTCCCGGACAGGGAACCACTGGAAACACCATATATTTT,CASSPGQGTTGNTIYF
-,TRBV7-2,15,-,TRBJ1-2,TGTGCCAGCAGCTTAGTCAGGGAGTGGTACTATGGCTACACCTTC,CASSLVREWYYGYTF
-,TRBV5-1,15,-,TRBJ2-1,TGCGCCAGCAGACGGGCGGATGGAACCTACAATGAGCAGTTCTTC,CASRRADGTYNEQFF
TRBD1,TRBV15,17,-,TRBJ2-5,TGTGCCACCAGCAGGGGACAGGACAGCCGTTTCAGGGGGACCCAGTACTTC,CATSRGQDSRFRGTQYF
TRBD1,TRBV5-5,15,few,TRBJ2-3,TGTGCCAGCCCAACAGGGGGTGGGAGCACAGATACGCAGTATTTT,CASPTGGGSTDTQYF
-,TRBV5-1,13,-,TRBJ1-1,TGCGCCAGCAGGGGGAGTTCGAACACTGAAGCTTTCTTT,CASRGSSNTEAFF
-,TRBV2,16,-,TRBJ2-1,TGTGCCAGCAGCGAATATGGGGGAAGGGGGTTCAATGAGCAGTTCTTC,CASSEYGGRGFNEQFF
-,TRBV15,17,-,TRBJ2-7,TGTGCCACCAGCAGAGAGTGGGCGGGAAGAGATACTTACGAGCAGTACTTC,CATSREWAGRDTYEQYF
-,TRBV27,15,-,TRBJ2-1,TGTGCCAGCAGTTTTTTAGCGAGCTCCTACAATGAGCAGTTCTTC,CASSFLASSYNEQFF
TRBD1,TRBV2,15,-,TRBJ2-2,TGTGCCAGCAGTGTCCAGGGGGTGGACACCGGGGAGCTGTTTTTT,CASSVQGVDTGELFF
-,TRBV5-1,14,once,TRBJ1-2,TGCGCCAGCAGCCCGGAGGGGAATAACTATGGCTACACCTTC,CASSPEGNNYGYTF
-,TRBV7-9,13,-,TRBJ1-5,TGTGCCAGCAGCGAGACAGGCAATCAGCCCCAGCATTTT,CASSETGNQPQHF
-,TRBV19,13,few,TRBJ1-5,TGTGCCAGTAGTATCCTAGCGGTTCAGCCCCAGCATTTT,CASSILAVQPQHF
-,TRBV19,16,-,TRBJ2-1,TGTGCCAGTGGCTCTGACGGGATCAGCTCCTACAATGAGCAGTTCTTC,CASGSDGISSYNEQFF
-,TRBV25-1,15,few,TRBJ1-4,TGTGCCAGCAGTGATGGGTTCAGGACTAATGAAAAACTGTTTTTT,CASSDGFRTNEKLFF
-,TRBV27,12,-,TRBJ1-2,TGTGCCAGCAGCTTTATGGGTGGTGGCTACACCTTC,CASSFMGGGYTF
TRBD1,TRBV5-1,15,-,TRBJ1-2,TGCGCCAGCAGCTTGCCCGGGACAGGGGGCTATGGCTACACCTTC,CASSLPGTGGYGYTF
TRBD2,TRBV19,16,-,TRBJ2-1,TGTGCCAGTAGTATTCTACTAGCGGCCCGCAACAATGAGCAGTTCTTC,CASSILLAARNNEQFF
-,TRBV7-2,17,-,TRBJ1-1,TGTGCCAGCAGCCCACGTGGAGGAAGCATCATGAACACTGAAGCTTTCTTT,CASSPRGGSIMNTEAFF
-,TRBV4-2,14,-,TRBJ2-7,TGTGCCAGCAGCCAAGGCAGGAGCTCCTACGAGCAGTACTTC,CASSQGRSSYEQYF
-,TRBV9,16,-,TRBJ2-2,TGTGCCAGCAGCGTAGATCAGCCGGGACTCGCCGGGGAGCTGTTTTTT,CASSVDQPGLAGELFF
TRBD1,TRBV19,14,-,TRBJ2-5,TGTGCCAGTAGTAGAGGGACAGTCCAAGAGACCCAGTACTTC,CASSRGTVQETQYF
-,TRBV6-4,15,-,TRBJ1-1,TGTGCCAGCAGGGCACAGGGTAATAGGGACACTGAAGCTTTCTTT,CASRAQGNRDTEAFF
-,TRBV5-1,15,-,TRBJ2-5,TGCGCCAGCAGCTCCGGAGGGGGGGCCCAAGAGACCCAGTACTTC,CASSSGGGAQETQYF
TRBD2,TRBV9,15,-,TRBJ2-1,TGTGCCAGCAGCGATGGGGGACTAGCGGGCAACTTTCAGTTCTTC,CASSDGGLAGNFQFF
TRBD1,TRBV5-1,15,-,TRBJ2-7,TGCGCCAGCAGCTATTCACTGGACAGGGTCTACGAGCAGTACTTC,CASSYSLDRVYEQYF
-,TRBV11-1,14,-,TRBJ2-3,TGTGCCAGCAGCCCCGGACTGAGCACAGATACGCAGTATTTT,CASSPGLSTDTQYF
-,TRBV4-2,13,once,TRBJ1-1,TGTGCCAGCAGCTTTAGCATGAACACTGAAGCTTTCTTT,CASSFSMNTEAFF
TRBD1,TRBV19,14,-,TRBJ1-5,TGTGCCAGTAGTACGACAGGGAGCAATCAGCCCCAGCATTTT,CASSTTGSNQPQHF
-,TRBV23-1,12,-,TRBJ1-1,TGCGCCAGCAGTCAGGTACGGCCTGAAGCTTTCTTT,CASSQVRPEAFF
TRBD2,TRBV9,16,-,TRBJ2-1,TGTGCCAGCAGCGTAGACCTCGGACTAGCGGGAGATGAGCAGTTCTTC,CASSVDLGLAGDEQFF
TRBD1,TRBV9,16,-,TRBJ2-2,TGTGCCAGCAGCGGACCCAGGGGGCTGAACACCGGGGAGCTGTTTTTT,CASSGPRGLNTGELFF
-,TRBV29-1,17,few,TRBJ2-2,TGCAGCGTTCTAAAAGTTACAACAGGGATCGAGACCGGGGAGCTGTTTTTT,CSVLKVTTGIETGELFF
TRBD1,TRBV18,13,-,TRBJ1-5,TGTGCCAGCTCGCCCGACAGGGTTGAGCCCCAGCATTTT,CASSPDRVEPQHF
-,TRBV21-1,15,-,TRBJ1-1,TGTGCCAGCAGTTTATGCTACACAATTCGCACTGAAGCTTTCTTT,CASSLCYTIRTEAFF
TRBD2,TRBV7-7,16,-,TRBJ2-1,TGTGCCAGCAGCTTAGATGGGACTAGCGGGAGGAATGAGCAGTTCTTC,CASSLDGTSGRNEQFF
TRBD1,TRBV9,12,-,TRBJ1-1,TGTGCCAGCAGCCCAGGGGGTTGGGATGCTTTCTTT,CASSPGGWDAFF
-,TRBV15,15,-,TRBJ1-1,TGTGCCACCAGCAGAGGTGCGGGAATGAACACTGAAGCTTTCTTT,CATSRGAGMNTEAFF
-,TRBV7-2,13,-,TRBJ2-3,TGTGCCAGCAGCGTTAGGTATCCAGATACGCAGTATTTT,CASSVRYPDTQYF
TRBD1,TRBV27,16,-,TRBJ2-7,TGTGCCAGCAGTCCTCCCCCGGGACAGGGGGCTATCGAGCAGTACTTC,CASSPPPGQGAIEQYF
-,TRBV19,13,-,TRBJ1-5,TGTGCCACCAGGGAAGGGTCAAGTTGGCCCCAGCATTTT,CATREGSSWPQHF
TRBD2,TRBV9,14,once,TRBJ2-7,TGTGCCAGCAGCCCTAGCGGTCGACAGTCCGAGCAGTACTTC,CASSPSGRQSEQYF